Each of the 9 T cell receptor beta chains below was sequenced from the same sample in a study of type 1 regulatory T cells. Antigens of these TCRs are unknown. Each CDR3 protein gets one entry after TCRdb re-called the reads with MiXCR. Of under 75,000 distinct CDR3 sequences in the sample, 20% were seen once. Findings of the study overall: Compared with non-Tr1 cells, Tr1 cells showed a narrower TCR repertoire.

Source material: cultured type 1 regulatory T (Tr1) cells, either the whole culture or a sorted fraction (not recorded which). These receptor sequences come from a human donor in good health.

The gene calls are TRBV5-1 and TRBJ2-5, with D hard to call. Trimming took 0 bases from V and 5 from J, leaving 11 bases between them. Germline CDR1 is SGHRS and CDR2 is YFSETQ. The CDR3 sequence is 14 residues long. The CDR3, as DNA: TGCGCCAGCAGCTTGGGACCGGCCGGGGAGACCCAGTACTTC. This codes for CASSLGPAGETQYF. Full variable domain (remainder filled in from reference TRBV5-1 and TRBJ2-5): KAGVTQTPRYLIKTRGQQVTLSCSPISGHRSVSWYQQTPGQGLQFLFEYFSETQRNKGNFPGRFSGRQFSNSRSEMNVSTLELGDSALYLCASSLGPAGETQYFGPGTRLLVL.

The chain has TRBV5-1 and TRBJ2-2, with 8 bases fitting TRBD2. This CDR3 contains 15 residues. The junction had 7 bases not matched to a gene; V was cut back by 7 bases and J by 2 bases. The germline CDR1 and CDR2 sequences are SGHRS and YFSETQ. This CDR3 is CASYTSGINTGELFF. The CDR3 bases are TGCGCCAGCTATACTAGCGGTATCAACACCGGGGAGCTGTTTTTT.

This clonotype came up a few times. V gene TRBV7-9 combines with J gene TRBJ2-1, with TRBD2 identical over 9 bases. Germline lookup yields CDR1 SEHNR and CDR2 FQNEAQ (reference sequence). V lost 2 bases and J lost 0; bases outside the gene matches: 2. This CDR3 is 16 amino acids long. In nucleotides, the CDR3 is TGTGCCAGCAGCTTACCTAGCGGGACCTCCTACAATGAGCAGTTCTTC. Protein product: CASSLPSGTSYNEQFF.

This clonotype was seen at least ten times. The chain employs TRBV20-1 and TRBJ2-3, with TRBD2 matching 7 bases. V dropped 6 bases and J dropped 5; count of bases not matched to a gene: 11. CDR1 is DFQATT and CDR2 is SNEGSKA in the germline V gene (reference sequence). This CDR3 has 14 residues. The CDR3 sequence: CSAPIQAGIDTQYF. The CDR3 nucleotides read TGCAGTGCGCCTATCCAAGCGGGAATAGATACGCAGTATTTT.

The chain has TRBV7-8 and TRBJ2-5, with D possibly matching TRBD1 (5 bases). The CDR3 is made up of 16 amino acids. V was shortened by 1 base and J by 4 bases, with 16 bases between the two germline ends. Germline V CDR1 and CDR2: SGHVS, FQNEAQ. The CDR3 DNA is TGTGCCAGCAGCTTAGGGTTAGGGTCAGGGATAGAGACCCAGTACTTC. It translates to CASSLGLGSGIETQYF.

The chain couples TRBV6-2 or TRBV6-3 to TRBJ2-4, with D possibly matching TRBD2 (5 bases). This CDR3 spans 17 amino acids. Germline CDR1 and CDR2: MNHEY and SVGEGT. V gave up 7 bases and J gave up 2 bases, with 21 bases separating them. The CDR3 spells CASKADRGLRTKNIQYF. DNA for the CDR3: TGTGCCAGCAAGGCGGATCGAGGGTTGCGAACCAAAAACATTCAGTACTTC.

CDR3 sequence reads: CASSQGWPTGELFF. The CDR3 coding sequence is TGTGCCAGCAGCCAAGGATGGCCCACCGGGGAGCTGTTTTTT. This rearrangement joins TRBV3-1 to TRBJ2-2, with D unresolved. V dropped 1 base and J dropped 4 bases, with 7 bases sitting between them. The CDR3 is 14 residues long. Germline V gene lookup returns CDR1 LGHDT and CDR2 YNNKEL (reference sequence).

In its sample, this clonotype was seen a few times. The rearrangement links TRBV4-3 to TRBJ2-2; D possibly corresponds to TRBD2 (6 bases). Per the germline V gene, CDR1 is LGHNA and CDR2 is YSLEER. V lost 0 bases and J 5 bases, leaving 13 bases between the germline ends. The CDR3 consists of 16 residues. The CDR3 nucleotides are TGCGCCAGCAGCCAAGATCGGGTGGGGAGGACCGGGGAGCTGTTTTTT. This encodes CASSQDRVGRTGELFF.

Of note for this clonotype: A far larger clone lies a single base away; this is likely a read error. The rearrangement links TRBV6-2 or TRBV6-3 to TRBJ2-1; D remains ambiguous. V lost 0 bases and J lost 13, with 10 bases in between. The CDR3 is 12 amino acids. Per germline, CDR1 MNHEY and CDR2 SVGEGT. The CDR3 DNA is TGTGCCAGCAGTTACTCTAAGGAGACCCAGTTCTTC. This codes for CASSYSKETQFF.